This T cell receptor beta chain derives from a study of cytomegalovirus exposure and HLA in healthy donors. Nominal health characterized the donors when sampled, though unrecorded immune exposures were likely. PCR was performed using 60 Vbeta and 13 Jbeta primers. Clones were sequenced by immunoSEQ multiplex PCR, and TCRdb holds only the in-frame ones, with some missing. Of about 120,000 clones listed, approximately 65% are singletons. As to this clone: Its antigen remains unknown.

Whole-study results and caveats: Per a prior analysis, the majority of TCR beta V segments were productive roughly 87% or roughly 30% of the time.

The origin of this receptor is a man aged 18 to 30 in good health and CMV-seronegative. The sample was PBMCs.

The CDR3 loop reads CASSSGTSGINEQFF. CDR3 nucleotides: TGTGCCAGCAGCTCGGGGACTAGCGGGATCAATGAGCAGTTCTTC. The rearrangement links TRBV27 to TRBJ2-1, with 13 bases that match TRBD2. The CDR3 is 15 residues long. Trimming cost V 6 bases and J 6 bases; bases outside gene matches: 5. Germline V gives CDR1 MNHEY, CDR2 SMNVEV (reference sequence).